The T cell receptor (beta chain) described here comes from a study of spatial heterogeneity in lung cancer. This clonotype has a handful of counts. From the 5' RACE reads, TCRdb called clonotypes with MiXCR, one entry per CDR3 protein. Of approximately 40,000 distinct CDR3 sequences listed, 6.8% are singletons. Germline V gene sequence: CDR1 LGHNA, CDR2 YSLEER. V was pared by 0 bases and J by 2 bases, with 11 bases between. The CDR3 contains 15 residues. Time point given: sample taken at primary tumor resection. Around 70 TRACERx patients with early, untreated non-small cell lung cancer donated samples.

J is TRBJ2-7 and V is TRBV4-3; the D is unclear. Sequencing was performed on PBMCs, taken at surgery. The sequence came from a female donor with early-stage non-small cell lung cancer. CDR3 in amino acids: CASSQDPAGTYEQYF. The CDR3 nucleotides are TGCGCCAGCAGCCAAGATCCTGCAGGTACCTACGAGCAGTACTTC.